These T cell receptor beta chains were read from a single sample in a study of CD8+CD57+ T cells in acquired aplastic anemia. Using its own MiXCR run on the reads, TCRdb lists one record per CDR3 protein. The sample records 260,000 or so distinct CDR3 sequences, around half being singletons. Sequenced input: sorted CD4+, CD8+, or CD8+CD57+ T cells (not recorded which) from PBMCs. These receptors were collected from a human donor with aplastic anemia. Both conserved end residues are part of each CDR3. Each record gives: CDR3 DNA, CDR3 protein, V gene, J gene, clone size, D gene. The D gene is left open where the match is weak. Rows may omit the clone size; those that give it use once, few, many or a size class.

TGTGCCAGCAGTTCGGACAGTGAGATTGGCTACACCTTC	CASSSDSEIGYTF	TRBV6-6	TRBJ1-2	NA	NA
TGTGCCACCAGTGGCAGGGGCCTAAGTGCCGAGCAGTACTTC	CATSGRGLSAEQYF	TRBV24-1	TRBJ2-7	many	NA
TGTGCCAGCAGCGGATCCTTACAGGTAAAGAACACTGAAGCTTTCTTT	CASSGSLQVKNTEAFF	TRBV11-3	TRBJ1-1	many	NA
TGTGCCAGCAGCGTAGAGAATCGGTATGGCTACACCTTC	CASSVENRYGYTF	TRBV9	TRBJ1-2	many	NA
TGTGCCACCACTGACAGCTCTGGAAGCACCATATATTTT	CATTDSSGSTIYF	TRBV24-1	TRBJ1-3	NA	NA
TGTGCCAGCAGTGAAGAGCTTCCGGATGAGCAGTTCTTC	CASSEELPDEQFF	TRBV6-1	TRBJ2-1	NA	NA
TGTGCCAGCAGGTCCGGGACAGGGATATTGTCACCCCTCCACTTT	CASRSGTGILSPLHF	TRBV7-8	TRBJ1-6	many	TRBD1
TGTGCCTGGAGTGTCGGGACAGGGGACGGCTACACCTTC	CAWSVGTGDGYTF	TRBV30	TRBJ1-2	many	TRBD1
TGCGCCAGCAGCTTGGAGTTGGGGGACAACCCGTTCTATGGCTACACCTTC	CASSLELGDNPFYGYTF	TRBV5-1	TRBJ1-2	many	NA
TGTGCCAGCAAGGATCCAGGCGGGAATCAGCCCCAGCATTTT	CASKDPGGNQPQHF	TRBV28	TRBJ1-5	NA	NA
TGTGCCAGCGGTTCGGGGGCGAGGTTATACGAGCAGTACTTC	CASGSGARLYEQYF	TRBV9	TRBJ2-7	NA	NA
TGTGCCAGCAGTTACTCCAACAATCAGCCCCAGCATTTT	CASSYSNNQPQHF	TRBV6-2/TRBV6-3	TRBJ1-5	NA	NA
TGTGCCAGCAGCTCCACGAAGTCCTACGAGCAGTACTTC	CASSSTKSYEQYF	TRBV7-2	TRBJ2-7	NA	NA
TGTGCCAGCAGTGAATGGCCAGGGGGAGGGCAGCCCCAGCATTTT	CASSEWPGGGQPQHF	TRBV6-6	TRBJ1-5	NA	TRBD1
TGTGCCAGCAGCTTTTCCCCGGGGACTGAAGCTTTCTTT	CASSFSPGTEAFF	TRBV7-9	TRBJ1-1	many	NA
TGTGCCTGGAGTCTGTTGATACAAGAGACCCAGTACTTC	CAWSLLIQETQYF	TRBV30	TRBJ2-5	many	NA
TGCAGTGCTAGAGATTACCGGGAGACCTACGAGCAGTACTTC	CSARDYRETYEQYF	TRBV20-1	TRBJ2-7	many	NA
TGTGCCAGCAGCCCCCGGGACAGCGGTTCTAACTATGGCTACACCTTC	CASSPRDSGSNYGYTF	TRBV12-3/TRBV12-4	TRBJ1-2	many	TRBD1